This passage covers 10 T cell receptor beta chains from one sample sequenced in a study of cytomegalovirus exposure and HLA in healthy donors. Amplification used 60 Vbeta primers and 13 Jbeta primers. Measured with immunoSEQ multiplex PCR; TCRdb has only the in-frame clones, and not every one. The sample has around 140,000 clones, roughly three quarters seen once. Source material: PBMCs. These TCRs come from a female donor in good health and CMV-seronegative.

The CDR3 DNA reads TGTGCCAGCAGCCCACCGATCGACAGGGGACATGGCTACACCTTC. Translation gives CASSPPIDRGHGYTF. V is TRBV5-4 and J is TRBJ1-2; 8 bases are a match to TRBD1. Germline loops: CDR1 SGHNT, CDR2 YYREEE (reference sequence). The CDR3 loop spans 15 amino acids. J was trimmed by 6 bases and V by 4 bases; bases with no gene match: 11. Filled out from reference TRBV5-4 and TRBJ1-2, the complete variable domain reads ETGVTQSPTHLIKTRGQQVTLRCSSQSGHNTVSWYQQALGQGPQFIFQYYREEENGRGNFPPRFSGLQFPNYSSELNVNALELDDSALYLCASSPPIDRGHGYTFGSGTRLTVV.

This chain joins TRBV4-2 and TRBJ1-6; weak D call: TRBD1 (6 bases). Between the trimmed V and J ends, which lost 4 bases and 10 bases, there was a span of 26 bases. The germline V gene has CDR1 LGHNA and CDR2 YNFKEQ. The CDR3 sequence is 18 residues long. The CDR3 here is CASSPNARNRVGPSPLHF. The CDR3 DNA follows: TGTGCCAGCAGCCCGAACGCCCGGAACAGGGTCGGACCCTCACCCCTCCACTTT.

The gene calls are TRBV5-1 and TRBJ1-1; 9 bases agree with TRBD1. The germline V gene has CDR1 SGHRS and CDR2 YFSETQ. After removal of 4 bases from V and 9 bases from J, the junction contained 13 bases not matched to a gene. The CDR3 loop spans 15 amino acids. CDR3 DNA: TGCGCCAGCAGCGCTGACAGGGGGGGAAGGGTAAAAGCTTTCTTT. Protein product: CASSADRGGRVKAFF.

The rearrangement links TRBV19 to TRBJ2-3; possible D gene TRBD1, 6 bases. The CDR3 consists of 15 residues. Germline CDR1 and CDR2: LNHDA and SQIVND (reference sequence). V was clipped by 5 bases and J by 4 bases, with 16 bases between them. The CDR3 reads CASSPGTPKADTQYF. The CDR3 DNA reads TGTGCCAGTAGTCCCGGGACACCTAAAGCAGATACGCAGTATTTT.

The chain joins TRBV7-6 to TRBJ1-3; D ambiguous. The CDR3 covers 14 residues. Germline loops: CDR1 SGHVS, CDR2 FNYEAQ. Trimming shortened V by 3 bases and J by 2 bases, and 8 bases separated the two germline ends. DNA for the CDR3: TGTGCCAGCAGCTTTGGAGAGGCTGGAAACACCATATATTTT. Protein sequence: CASSFGEAGNTIYF.

This clone was detected a few times. The chain carries TRBV19 and TRBJ1-5; D perhaps matches TRBD1 (6 bases). Germline assignment: CDR1 LNHDA and CDR2 SQIVND (reference sequence). The CDR3 length is 15 residues. Trimming stripped 9 bases from V and 2 bases from J, with 17 bases between. CDR3 residues: CASGTWGGGNQPQHF. The CDR3 DNA reads TGTGCCAGCGGGACATGGGGTGGGGGCAATCAGCCCCAGCATTTT. Supplemented by reference TRBV19 and TRBJ1-5, the full variable domain reads DGGITQSPKYLFRKEGQNVTLSCEQNLNHDAMYWYRQDPGQGLRLIYYSQIVNDFQKGDIAEGYSVSREKKESFPLTVTSAQKNPTAFYLCASGTWGGGNQPQHFGDGTRLSIL.

The chain carries TRBV29-1 and TRBJ2-1, with 8 positions matching TRBD1. The germline V gene has CDR1 SQVTM and CDR2 ANQGSEA. The CDR3 extends over 14 amino acids. Germline trimming cut 3 bases from V and 3 bases from J; bases unmatched to any gene: 4. The CDR3 reads CSVDKGQVYNEQFF. The DNA of the CDR3 is TGCAGCGTTGATAAGGGACAGGTCTACAATGAGCAGTTCTTC.

CDR3 nucleotide sequence: TGTGCCTGGATTAGACAGGGGGGGGGTATTGAAGCTTTCTTT. Its protein is CAWIRQGGGIEAFF. The chain carries TRBV30 and TRBJ1-1; 9 bases line up with TRBD1. The CDR3 spans 14 residues. CDR1 is GTSNPN and CDR2 is SVGIG in the germline V gene (reference sequence). V was clipped by 4 bases and J by 7 bases; unmatched bases: 10.

The chain couples TRBV7-7 to TRBJ2-1; tentative D call: TRBD2 (7 bases). V was cut by 3 bases and J by 9 bases, with 15 bases left in between. The length of the CDR3 is 14 residues. CDR1 is SSHAT and CDR2 is FNYEAQ in the germline V gene (reference sequence). The CDR3 sequence is CASSLWEGGGEQFF. Written as DNA, the CDR3 is TGTGCCAGCAGCTTGTGGGAGGGGGGGGGTGAGCAGTTCTTC.

The chain joins TRBV29-1 to TRBJ2-3; D uncertain. Germline-derived CDR1 and CDR2 are SQVTM and ANQGSEA. The V end was cut by 6 bases, the J end by 0 bases, with 7 bases between. This CDR3 is 12 amino acids long. The CDR3 nucleotides are TGCAGCGTCCAGTTTAGCACAGATACGCAGTATTTT. It yields the protein CSVQFSTDTQYF.